The rows below give T cell receptor beta chains drawn from one sample of a study of identical twins. TCRdb re-called the 5' RACE reads through MiXCR, storing one row per CDR3 protein. The table shows about 700,000 distinct CDR3 sequences, with 8.5% to 9.5% occurring only once. A further study also used this sample, focusing on yellow fever vaccine responses in identical twins.

Sequenced: PBMCs. Receptors originate from a woman younger than 35 in good health. The CDR3 runs from the conserved cysteine through the conserved F or W. Each record gives: CDR3 DNA, CDR3 protein, clone size, D gene, J gene, V gene. D genes are given only for firm matches. Size is stated for part of the rows, as once, few or many counts, or as a class when the clone is expanded.

cdr3_nt: TGCAGTGCTAGCCCTAGCGGGAGGGCTAGCTACAATGAGCAGTTCTTC; cdr3_aa: CSASPSGRASYNEQFF; clone_size: many; d_call: TRBD2; j_call: TRBJ2-1; v_call: TRBV20-1
cdr3_nt: TGTGCCAGCAGCTCGCCAGGGATTAGCATCGAGCAGTACTTC; cdr3_aa: CASSSPGISIEQYF; clone_size: few; d_call: .; j_call: TRBJ2-7; v_call: TRBV7-6
cdr3_nt: TGTGCCAGCAGCACAGTCAGGGGCTTTATGGGCGAGCAGTACTTC; cdr3_aa: CASSTVRGFMGEQYF; clone_size: once; d_call: .; j_call: TRBJ2-7; v_call: TRBV6-1
cdr3_nt: TGCGCCAGCAGCCAAGATGGTAGCGGGAGGTTCAAAAACATTCAGTACTTC; cdr3_aa: CASSQDGSGRFKNIQYF; clone_size: few; d_call: TRBD2; j_call: TRBJ2-4; v_call: TRBV4-3
cdr3_nt: TGTGCCATCAGTGAGGTCTCCGGGTACGAGCAGTACTTC; cdr3_aa: CAISEVSGYEQYF; clone_size: .; d_call: .; j_call: TRBJ2-7; v_call: TRBV10-3
cdr3_nt: TGTGCCAGCAGCCAGCTTCATGGTCAGCCCCAGCATTTT; cdr3_aa: CASSQLHGQPQHF; clone_size: .; d_call: .; j_call: TRBJ1-5; v_call: TRBV14
cdr3_nt: TGTGCCAGCAGCTTAGATCTGGGGACGGGCCAGCCCCAGCATTTT; cdr3_aa: CASSLDLGTGQPQHF; clone_size: few; d_call: .; j_call: TRBJ1-5; v_call: TRBV11-2
cdr3_nt: TGTGCCAGCAGCAATGGACAGGGGGTCTCCTACGAGCAGTACTTC; cdr3_aa: CASSNGQGVSYEQYF; clone_size: .; d_call: TRBD1; j_call: TRBJ2-7; v_call: TRBV27
cdr3_nt: TGTGCCAGCAGCCCAGTGGGTGGGACAGAGACCTACGAGCAGTACTTC; cdr3_aa: CASSPVGGTETYEQYF; clone_size: many; d_call: TRBD1; j_call: TRBJ2-7; v_call: TRBV4-2
cdr3_nt: TGTGCCTGGAGTGTACGTGGCTTCGGGGACACCGGGGAGCTGTTTTTT; cdr3_aa: CAWSVRGFGDTGELFF; clone_size: .; d_call: .; j_call: TRBJ2-2; v_call: TRBV30
cdr3_nt: TGTGCCAGCAGTTTTGGTACTAGCGGGAGGAGGGCTGAGCAGTTCTTC; cdr3_aa: CASSFGTSGRRAEQFF; clone_size: .; d_call: TRBD2; j_call: TRBJ2-1; v_call: TRBV12-3/TRBV12-4
cdr3_nt: TGTGCCAGCAGCCCGGCCGGCAGGCAGAATGAAAAACTGTTTTTT; cdr3_aa: CASSPAGRQNEKLFF; clone_size: many; d_call: .; j_call: TRBJ1-4; v_call: TRBV11-2
cdr3_nt: TGCAGTGCTAGAGATCTTTTGCGTGAAATGCAGTACTTC; cdr3_aa: CSARDLLREMQYF; clone_size: many; d_call: .; j_call: TRBJ2-7; v_call: TRBV20-1
cdr3_nt: TGCGCCAGCAGCTTCATTGGGACGCAGAACACTGAAGCTTTCTTT; cdr3_aa: CASSFIGTQNTEAFF; clone_size: .; d_call: .; j_call: TRBJ1-1; v_call: TRBV5-1
cdr3_nt: TGTGCCAGCAGCCAAGGGAACGAGCAGTACTTC; cdr3_aa: CASSQGNEQYF; clone_size: many; d_call: .; j_call: TRBJ2-7; v_call: TRBV3-1
cdr3_nt: TGTGCCACCAGAAGACGGGGAACACACGAGCAGTACTTC; cdr3_aa: CATRRRGTHEQYF; clone_size: .; d_call: .; j_call: TRBJ2-7; v_call: TRBV15
cdr3_nt: TGTGCCAGCAGTCTATCGGTGCACCGGGCCGTTACAGATACGCAGTATTTT; cdr3_aa: CASSLSVHRAVTDTQYF; clone_size: many; d_call: .; j_call: TRBJ2-3; v_call: TRBV12-3/TRBV12-4
cdr3_nt: TGTGCCAGCAGCTCTCAAGATCTAGCGGGAGCGGGGGAGCAGTACTTC; cdr3_aa: CASSSQDLAGAGEQYF; clone_size: .; d_call: TRBD2; j_call: TRBJ2-7; v_call: TRBV7-9
cdr3_nt: TGTGCCAGCAGTTTGACTAGCTTCCCAGGGGCCCAGTACTTC; cdr3_aa: CASSLTSFPGAQYF; clone_size: many; d_call: .; j_call: TRBJ2-5; v_call: TRBV12-3/TRBV12-4
cdr3_nt: TGTGCCAGCAGTTCGGCCCTAACGAGCGGGAGTGCACCTAGCACAGATACGCAGTATTTT; cdr3_aa: CASSSALTSGSAPSTDTQYF; clone_size: few; d_call: TRBD2; j_call: TRBJ2-3; v_call: TRBV11-1
cdr3_nt: TGTGCCAGCAGTTTATACCTGGCAGAGTATGGCTACACCTTC; cdr3_aa: CASSLYLAEYGYTF; clone_size: few; d_call: .; j_call: TRBJ1-2; v_call: TRBV28
cdr3_nt: TGTGCCAGCAGTGTTGGGGGAATCCACGAGCAGTACTTC; cdr3_aa: CASSVGGIHEQYF; clone_size: .; d_call: .; j_call: TRBJ2-7; v_call: TRBV6-1
cdr3_nt: TGTGCCAGCTCCCAACAGGGCATGAACACTGAAGCTTTCTTT; cdr3_aa: CASSQQGMNTEAFF; clone_size: many; d_call: .; j_call: TRBJ1-1; v_call: TRBV18